One and the same sample provided the 20 T cell receptor beta chains below, sequenced in a study of metastatic and nonmetastatic thyroid tumors. TCRdb re-called the PCR reads via MiXCR. This table has 25,000 to 30,000 clones, over 20% appearing once. No patient received treatment before thyroid surgery. The sample was blood. The receptors were gathered from a female donor with papillary thyroid cancer or a benign thyroid nodule (not recorded which). Some clones in this sample may be carry-over from other donors' samples.

V and J are TRBV12-3 or TRBV12-4 and TRBJ1-2; a weak D match, TRBD1 (6 bases). The CDR3 has 13 amino acids. The V end was cut by 5 bases, the J end by 8 bases, with 15 bases between. The CDR3 region is CASSRQASLGYTF. CDR3 coding DNA: TGTGCCAGCAGTCGACAGGCTTCTCTCGGCTACACCTTC.

In its sample, this clone was seen a few times. The J gene is TRBJ1-5, the V gene TRBV19, with D maybe TRBD1 (5 bases). The germline V and J ends were trimmed by 7 bases and 3 bases, with 16 bases remaining between them. CDR3 length: 15 residues. In germline, CDR1 is LNHDA, CDR2 SQIVND (reference sequence). The CDR3 DNA reads TGTGCCAGTAACCGCAGGGAACATATCAATCAGCCCCAGCATTTT. Translating it yields CASNRREHINQPQHF.

By frequency in the sample, this clone is medium-sized. In the same sample, other DNA sequences code for this CDR3. J is TRBJ1-6 and V is TRBV28; tentatively, D is TRBD1 (5 bases). CDR3 length: 14 residues. CDR1 is MDHEN and CDR2 is SYDVKM in the germline V gene. Trimming cost V 2 bases and J 7 bases, with 9 bases left between them. The CDR3 DNA is TGTGCCAGCAGTTTAGGAGGGGACAATTCACCCCTCCACTTT. It is translated as CASSLGGDNSPLHF.

This clone has just one count. No conserved phenylalanine or tryptophan is present at the end of the CDR3, so a read error is the likely explanation. The J gene is TRBJ2-1, the V gene TRBV5-5, with D tentatively TRBD1 or TRBD2 (6 bases each). The germline V and J ends were trimmed by 4 bases and 4 bases, with 15 bases remaining between them. CDR3 length: 15 amino acids. Germline values: CDR1 SGHKS, CDR2 YYEKEE (reference sequence). The CDR3 reads CASSGGGKGYNEQFL. The DNA of the CDR3 is TGTGCCAGCAGCGGGGGCGGGAAGGGGTACAATGAGCAGTTCTTA.

This clone was seen ten or more times. This may come from a read error, since a much larger clone is one base off. The same CDR3 is also encoded by other DNA sequences in this sample. The rearrangement links TRBV7-2 to TRBJ1-1; D uncertain. Germline CDR1 SGHTA, CDR2 FQGNSA. V was pared by 3 bases and J by 4 bases, with 9 bases between. The CDR3 length is 13 residues. CDR3 in DNA: TGTGCCAGCAGCTTTAGATTTAGCACTGAAGCTTTCTTT. This gives the protein CASSFRFSTEAFF.

Only a few counts were recorded for this clone. This rearrangement joins TRBV2 to TRBJ1-1, with D unclear. The CDR3 sequence is 14 residues long. Germline values: CDR1 SNHLY, CDR2 FYNNEI. V was shortened by 1 base and J by 1 base, with 7 bases between the two germline ends. CDR3 residues: CASSEDEANTEAFF. In DNA, the CDR3 is TGTGCCAGCAGTGAAGATGAGGCGAACACTGAAGCTTTCTTT. Filled out from reference TRBV2 and TRBJ1-1, the complete variable domain reads EPEVTQTPSHQVTQMGQEVILRCVPISNHLYFYWYRQILGQKVEFLVSFYNNEISEKSEIFDDQFSVERPDGSNFTLKIRSTKLEDSAMYFCASSEDEANTEAFFGQGTRLTVV.

The chain employs TRBV20-1 and TRBJ1-5; tentatively, D is TRBD1 (5 bases). Trimming removed 0 bases at V and 4 bases at J, with 10 bases between. There are 14 residues in the CDR3. Germline CDR1 DFQATT, CDR2 SNEGSKA (reference sequence). CDR3 sequence: CSAREGAGNQPQHF. CDR3 DNA: TGCAGTGCTAGAGAAGGGGCCGGTAATCAGCCCCAGCATTTT.

Comment on this clone: Just one base apart from a much larger clone, this may be a read error. The chain joins TRBV27 to TRBJ2-5; 7 nucleotides line up with TRBD1. Trimming at V came to 4 bases and at J to 3 bases, leaving 11 bases not matched to a gene. CDR1 MNHEY and CDR2 SMNVEV come from the germline V gene (reference sequence). The CDR3 has 16 residues. CDR3 coding DNA: TGTGCCAGCAGTTATGGACAGGTGAAACGTAAAGAGACCCAGTACTTC. It encodes CASSYGQVKRKETQYF.

This clone is judged medium-sized. The rearrangement links TRBV6-6 to TRBJ2-7; 10 bases align to TRBD1. Trimming at V came to 0 bases and at J to 7 bases, leaving 6 bases not matched to a gene. Germline V lookup: CDR1 MNHNY, CDR2 SVGAGI (reference sequence). This CDR3 spans 15 amino acids. Here the CDR3 DNA reads TGTGCCAGCAGTTACTCTGGGACAGGGGTGGTGGAGCAGTACTTC. Amino acid sequence: CASSYSGTGVVEQYF.

In its sample, this clone was seen many times. The gene calls are TRBV12-5 and TRBJ2-1, with TRBD1 identical over 9 bases. Trimming took 7 bases from V and 4 from J; bases not matched to a gene: 2. Germline CDR1 reads LGHNT; CDR2 reads FRNRAP. The CDR3 contains 13 residues. The CDR3 protein is CASAGQGYNEQFF. The CDR3 region has the DNA TGTGCTAGTGCCGGACAGGGGTACAATGAGCAGTTCTTC.

This clone showed up many times. The chain uses TRBV6-5 and TRBJ2-7, with 9 bases identical to TRBD1. The V and J ends lost 0 bases and 2 bases, in that order; junction bases with no gene match: 8. The length of the CDR3 is 17 residues. Germline CDR1 and CDR2: MNHEY and SVGAGI. The CDR3: CASSYSGERQGAYEQYF. In DNA, the CDR3 is TGTGCCAGCAGTTACTCTGGCGAGAGACAGGGGGCCTACGAGCAGTACTTC.

This clone was seen many times. This sequence joins TRBV20-1 and TRBJ2-7, with 11 bases fitting TRBD2. The J segment lost 4 bases and the V segment lost 6 bases, leaving 5 bases of the junction unmatched. Germline V lookup: CDR1 DFQATT, CDR2 SNEGSKA (reference sequence). The CDR3 loop spans 13 amino acids. The CDR3 protein is CSALAGGRYEQYF. CDR3 nucleotides: TGCAGTGCGCTAGCGGGAGGTCGTTACGAGCAGTACTTC.

By sample share, this clone is medium-sized (0.01 to 0.1%). V gene TRBV28 combines with J gene TRBJ2-7, with TRBD2 matching over 8 bases. Unmatched junction bases numbered 7, after V lost 7 bases and J lost 2 bases. The length of the CDR3 is 14 residues. The germline V gene encodes CDR1 MDHEN and CDR2 SYDVKM. This CDR3 is CASTAGGRPYEQYF. The CDR3 DNA sequence: TGTGCCAGCACGGCTGGCGGGAGGCCCTACGAGCAGTACTTC.

The CDR3 here is CASGARGNSPLHF. As DNA, the CDR3 is TGTGCCAGCGGGGCAAGGGGAAATTCACCCCTCCACTTT. The genes are TRBV6-1 and TRBJ1-6; D may be TRBD1 (5 bases). Germline V gives CDR1 MNHNS, CDR2 SASEGT. Trimming pared 8 bases from V and 7 bases from J, leaving 12 bases between. This CDR3 comprises 13 residues.

The genes are TRBV24-1 and TRBJ2-3, with 8 bases lining up with TRBD2. The CDR3 runs to 16 residues. Germline V CDR1 and CDR2: KGHDR, SFDVKD. With 8 bases clipped from V and 3 bases from J, the junction kept 12 bases outside the gene matches. The CDR3: CATTPGAGVRTDTQYF. The DNA for the CDR3 is TGTGCCACCACCCCAGGAGCGGGGGTGAGGACAGATACGCAGTATTTT.

This clone was recorded many times. The CDR3 region has the DNA TGTGCCAGCAGTTTAGAGGGACGGCAGCCCCAGCATTTT. Amino acids: CASSLEGRQPQHF. This rearrangement joins TRBV12-3 or TRBV12-4 to TRBJ1-5; D perhaps matches TRBD1 (5 bases). This CDR3 has 13 residues. With 1 base removed from V and 7 bases from J, the gap between germline ends came to 8 bases.

This clone is deemed medium-sized. The chain has TRBV6-6 and TRBJ2-7; 16 nucleotides agree with TRBD2. Germline-derived CDR1 and CDR2 are MNHNY and SVGAGI (reference sequence). The ends lost 4 bases at V and 0 bases at J; junction bases unmatched: 6. CDR3 length: 18 residues. CDR3 region: CASSSRGLAGGRSYEQYF. In DNA form, the CDR3 reads TGTGCCAGCAGTTCCCGGGGACTAGCGGGAGGGCGCTCCTACGAGCAGTACTTC.

In the case of this clone: A junction end diverges from the germline sequence, so it may reflect a read error. The V and J genes are TRBV10-1 and TRBJ2-1; D unclear. The CDR3 extends over 14 amino acids. CDR1 is WNHNN, CDR2 SYGVQD, per germline (reference sequence). The CDR3 loop is CSSSDGVSNSEQFF. CDR3 coding DNA: TGCTCCAGCAGTGATGGCGTGAGTAATAGTGAGCAGTTCTTC.

The table lists this clone with a few counts. The CDR3 DNA sequence: TGTGCCAGCAGTTTTGGCGTGACAGGTAATTTGCCCCTCCACTTT. The encoded protein is CASSFGVTGNLPLHF. The rearrangement uses TRBV27 and TRBJ1-6; the D gene is possibly TRBD1 (6 bases). This CDR3 contains 15 residues. Trimming took 3 bases from V and 13 from J, leaving 19 bases between them. Germline CDR1 and CDR2: MNHEY and SMNVEV (reference sequence).

The chain recombines TRBV30 with TRBJ2-7; no clear D. With 4 bases removed from V and 4 bases from J, the gap between germline ends came to 11 bases. The germline V gene has CDR1 GTSNPN and CDR2 SVGIG (reference sequence). The CDR3 loop spans 12 amino acids. CDR3 region: CAWISSGYEQYF. CDR3 DNA: TGTGCCTGGATCAGTAGTGGATACGAGCAGTACTTC.